There are a few counts of the clone carrying this TCR beta chain. What it binds is unknown. Vbeta (60) and Jbeta (13) primers were used in the PCR. Sequenced by immunoSEQ multiplex PCR; TCRdb stores in-frame clones only, minus some. Counted here are about 170,000 clones, roughly 60% occurring once; the ten biggest clones make up less than 3%. The data were obtained in a study of cytomegalovirus exposure and HLA in healthy donors. Study findings and constraints: In vitro data verified a few CMV-associated chains as specific for CMV antigens. Diagnosis of cytomegalovirus status made by the classifier reportedly showed high specificity and sensitivity.

Per germline, CDR1 ENHRY and CDR2 SYGVKD. The CDR3 extends over 14 amino acids. Trimming pared 7 bases from V and 3 bases from J, leaving 15 bases between. The specimen was PBMCs. The chain carries TRBV10-3 and TRBJ1-1; the D is unclear. The sequence came from a man aged 40-49 years in good health and CMV-seronegative. CDR3 in DNA: TGTGCCATCACCCTCGGTGGGCGGGACACTGAAGCTTTCTTT. Translation: CAITLGGRDTEAFF.